Below are 26 T cell receptor beta chains sequenced from a single sample in a study of T cell repertoires in cytomegalovirus infection (dated by TCRdb to about 2019). Sequencing took place on an Illumina HiSeq 1500. TCRdb itself trimmed the public reads at Q25 with fastp, ran MiXCR and retained productive beta chains. Identical CDR3 protein sequences are pooled into one entry, listed with their most common genes and DNA. The sample table contains 490,000 or so distinct CDR3 sequences; only one count was recorded for over 9% of them. Jointly, the top ten make up about 10% of the sample. The sample consisted of PBMCs. The receptors derive from a human donor in good health (CMV status not recorded). Some clones in this sample may be carry-over from other donors' samples.

The sample holds many counts of this clonotype. V gene TRBV6-1 combines with J gene TRBJ2-7; D possibly uses TRBD1 or TRBD2 (5 bases each). Germline V gives CDR1 MNHNS, CDR2 SASEGT. This CDR3 spans 15 amino acids. Trimming cost V 3 bases and J 5 bases, with 17 bases left between them. This chain's CDR3 is CASSDPRQGVNEQYF. The CDR3, as DNA: TGTGCCAGCAGTGACCCTCGGCAGGGAGTCAACGAGCAGTACTTC.

The gene calls are TRBV20-1 and TRBJ2-1; D gene uncertain. The V gene's germline CDR1 is DFQATT and CDR2 SNEGSKA (reference sequence). The CDR3 is 16 residues long. Trimming removed 5 bases at V and 1 base at J, with 18 bases between. The CDR3 reads CSASDNGVKSYNEQFF. The CDR3, as DNA: TGCAGTGCTTCCGACAATGGGGTTAAGTCCTACAATGAGCAGTTCTTC.

There are many counts of this clonotype. V and J are TRBV5-1 and TRBJ2-5, with D perhaps given as TRBD1 or TRBD2 (6 bases each). The V and J ends lost 4 bases and 5 bases respectively, with 21 bases between them. Germline V gene data show CDR1 as SGHRS and CDR2 as YFSETQ. This CDR3 is built from 16 residues. CDR3 protein: CASSPGAQGLRETQYF. CDR3 DNA: TGCGCCAGCAGCCCGGGGGCACAGGGCCTCAGGGAGACCCAGTACTTC. Variable domain in full (rest from reference TRBV5-1 and TRBJ2-5): KAGVTQTPRYLIKTRGQQVTLSCSPISGHRSVSWYQQTPGQGLQFLFEYFSETQRNKGNFPGRFSGRQFSNSRSEMNVSTLELGDSALYLCASSPGAQGLRETQYFGPGTRLLVL.

This clonotype was counted between two and nine times. This rearrangement joins TRBV9 to TRBJ1-3; no definite D call. Germline V gives CDR1 SGDLS, CDR2 YYNGEE. V was shortened by 4 bases and J by 2 bases, with 10 bases between the two germline ends. CDR3 length equals 14 residues. This CDR3 is CASSSSGTGNTIYF. CDR3 DNA sequence: TGTGCCAGCAGCTCGTCCGGGACTGGAAACACCATATATTTT.

As regards this clonotype: This sequence may be a read error, since a much larger clone differs from it by one base. The rearrangement joins TRBV5-1 to TRBJ1-1; 8 bases fit TRBD1. CDR1 and CDR2 (germline): SGHRS, YFSETQ. CDR3 length: 13 residues. The CDR3 region has the DNA TGCGTCAGTAAATTACAGGGGGTCGCTGAAGCTTTCTTT. Protein product: CVSKLQGVAEAFF.

This clonotype has ten or more counts. The V gene is TRBV7-9, the J gene TRBJ1-5; D remains ambiguous. The CDR3 length is 13 residues. Germline assignment: CDR1 SEHNR and CDR2 FQNEAQ (reference sequence). V was clipped by 5 bases and J by 6 bases, with 11 bases between them. The CDR3 bases are TGTGCCAGCAGCCCCGAAGGCGGTCAGCCCCAGCATTTT. Translating gives CASSPEGGQPQHF.

This clonotype was seen many times. V and J are TRBV7-3 and TRBJ2-3; no firm D call. The CDR3 contains 17 residues. Looked up from germline, CDR1 is SGHTA and CDR2 is FQGTGA. V lost 2 bases, J lost 2 bases, and 17 bases lay in between. The CDR3 coding sequence is TGTGCCAGCAGCTTACATCTCCGATCCATGAACACAGATACGCAGTATTTT. Translation gives CASSLHLRSMNTDTQYF.

This clonotype was detected many times. The genes are TRBV7-3 and TRBJ2-5, with a weak D call TRBD1 (6 bases). Germline CDR1 and CDR2: SGHTA and FQGTGA. V shed 2 bases and J shed 2 bases, with 12 bases lying between them. The CDR3 contains 15 residues. The CDR3: CASSLGPGVQETQYF. The CDR3 bases are TGTGCCAGCAGCTTAGGTCCAGGGGTACAAGAGACCCAGTACTTC.

This clonotype came up a few times. The chain carries TRBV20-1 and TRBJ2-2, with 10 bases lining up with TRBD2. V shed 6 bases and J 5 bases; nucleotides not matched to a gene: 12. The CDR3 contains 16 residues. The germline gives CDR1 DFQATT, CDR2 SNEGSKA (reference sequence). The CDR3 loop reads CSATTAGTSATGELFF. The CDR3 nucleotides read TGCAGTGCCACCACCGCTGGGACTAGCGCTACCGGGGAGCTGTTTTTT.

This clonotype was seen ten or more times. The chain couples TRBV12-3 or TRBV12-4 to TRBJ1-2; 7 bases line up with TRBD1. The CDR3 is 13 amino acids. V was clipped by 5 bases and J by 4 bases; unmatched bases: 4. Written as DNA, the CDR3 is TGTGCCAGCAGTCGGAGGGGGCCCTATGGCTACACCTTC. Its protein product is CASSRRGPYGYTF.

This rearrangement joins TRBV29-1 to TRBJ1-2; TRBD1 matches at 8 bases. Germline V CDR1 and CDR2: SQVTM, ANQGSEA. Trimming cost V 4 bases and J 4 bases; bases outside gene matches: 2. The CDR3 sequence is 12 residues long. This CDR3 is CSVGTGTYGYTF. CDR3 coding DNA: TGCAGCGTTGGGACAGGGACCTATGGCTACACCTTC.

This clonotype was recorded at least ten times. CDR3 sequence (DNA): TGCAGTGCTAGAATTCCCTCCGAAGAGACCCAGTACTTC. It yields the protein CSARIPSEETQYF. The V and J genes are TRBV20-1 and TRBJ2-5, with D hard to call. With 2 bases removed from V and 3 bases from J, the gap between germline ends came to 10 bases. CDR1 and CDR2 from the germline V gene are DFQATT and SNEGSKA (reference sequence). The CDR3 length is 13 residues.

This clonotype was observed a few times. The V and J genes are TRBV12-3 or TRBV12-4 and TRBJ2-7, with 7 bases identical to TRBD1. V was clipped by 3 bases and J by 4 bases; unmatched bases: 6. The CDR3 has 14 amino acids. In nucleotides, the CDR3 is TGTGCCAGCAGTTTGTCGAACAGGGGTTACGAGCAGTACTTC. Translation: CASSLSNRGYEQYF.

This clonotype has more than one count but fewer than ten. J is TRBJ1-1 and V is TRBV6-6, with TRBD1 as a possible D gene (5 bases). The CDR3 has 18 residues. Per germline, CDR1 MNHNY and CDR2 SVGAGI (reference sequence). The V end lost 0 bases, the J end lost 4 bases, and 21 bases lay between the germline ends. Written as DNA, the CDR3 is TGTGCCAGCAGTTACTCCCCCACAGGCCGACCCTTGGGCACTGAAGCTTTCTTT. Protein sequence: CASSYSPTGRPLGTEAFF.

This clonotype was observed many times. This sequence joins TRBV7-6 and TRBJ1-6; tentatively, D is TRBD1 (5 bases). The CDR3 runs 16 residues. In germline, CDR1 is SGHVS, CDR2 FNYEAQ. The V end lost 7 bases, the J end lost 0 bases, and 13 bases lay between the germline ends. The CDR3 DNA sequence: TGTGCCAGCAAGCTACAGGCGAGCTCCTATAATTCACCCCTCCACTTT. Protein product: CASKLQASSYNSPLHF.

CDR3 region: CASSPLDRGSSPLHF. The CDR3, as DNA: TGTGCCAGCAGCCCTCTCGACAGGGGAAGTTCACCCCTCCACTTT. The J gene is TRBJ1-6, the V gene TRBV11-2; TRBD1 matches at 8 bases. CDR1 and CDR2 (germline): SGHAT, FQNNGV. J was trimmed by 9 bases and V by 5 bases; bases with no gene match: 9. The CDR3 runs to 15 residues.

This clonotype was observed many times. The chain links TRBV7-2 to TRBJ1-4, with D perhaps matching TRBD1 (6 bases). Germline V lookup: CDR1 SGHTA, CDR2 FQGNSA. V gave up 5 bases and J gave up 2 bases, with 12 bases separating them. The length of the CDR3 is 15 residues. DNA for the CDR3: TGTGCCAGCAGCCTGGGGGGGCTCACTAATGAAAAACTGTTTTTT. It specifies CASSLGGLTNEKLFF.

This chain links TRBV12-3 or TRBV12-4 with TRBJ2-1; possibly TRBD2 for D (5 bases). V was cut by 3 bases and J by 7 bases, with 22 bases left in between. This CDR3 contains 17 residues. The CDR3 DNA follows: TGTGCCAGCAGTTTCCCGGGGTCAGAGGACGGCGATAATGAGCAGTTCTTC. Protein: CASSFPGSEDGDNEQFF.

This clonotype appeared many times. In DNA form, the CDR3 reads TGCGCCAGCAGCTTGGAGGGGAGGAAAGAACAGCCCCAGCATTTT. This sequence encodes CASSLEGRKEQPQHF. This chain links TRBV5-1 with TRBJ1-5; D is possibly TRBD1 (5 bases). The CDR3 sequence is 15 residues long. V lost 0 bases and J lost 7, with 14 bases in between. CDR1 and CDR2 (germline): SGHRS, YFSETQ.

This clonotype occurred many times. The chain uses TRBV25-1 and TRBJ2-1; D is perhaps TRBD1 or TRBD2 (5 bases each). V was pared by 10 bases and J by 2 bases, with 15 bases between. Germline V gene data show CDR1 as MGHDK and CDR2 as SYGVNS. This CDR3 spans 14 amino acids. The CDR3 DNA sequence: TGTGCCACCCAAACTCAGGGAGCCTACAATGAGCAGTTCTTC. It encodes CATQTQGAYNEQFF.

This clonotype was observed at least ten times. The rearrangement uses TRBV7-6 and TRBJ2-7; D possibly corresponds to TRBD2 (6 bases). The germline V gene encodes CDR1 SGHVS and CDR2 FNYEAQ. There are 14 residues in the CDR3. V was shortened by 5 bases and J by 5 bases, with 16 bases between the two germline ends. The CDR3 DNA sequence: TGTGCCAGCAGCCCAGGGCAGGGAGGCGACGAGCAGTACTTC. Its translation is CASSPGQGGDEQYF.

This clonotype was counted ten times or more. The genes are TRBV27 and TRBJ2-7; D is unresolved. The germline CDR1 and CDR2 sequences are MNHEY and SMNVEV (reference sequence). The CDR3 loop spans 11 amino acids. The V gene lost 4 bases and the J gene lost 5 bases, with 6 bases spanning the gap. The CDR3 DNA reads TGTGCCAGCAGTTCTTCACACGAGCAGTACTTC. Its protein is CASSSSHEQYF.

This chain joins TRBV12-3 or TRBV12-4 and TRBJ2-1, with 13 positions matching TRBD2. V lost 5 bases, J lost 5 bases, and 6 bases stayed unmatched. The length of the CDR3 is 16 residues. Here the CDR3 reads CASSPPGLAGHNEQFF. CDR3 nucleotide sequence: TGTGCCAGCAGTCCTCCGGGACTAGCGGGACACAATGAGCAGTTCTTC.

About this clonotype itself: A much larger clone is a single base away; this may be a read error. This chain connects TRBV20-1 to TRBJ1-2, with D uncertain. V lost 2 bases to trimming and J lost 7 bases, with 14 bases between them. CDR1 and CDR2 (germline): DFQATT, SNEGSKA (reference sequence). This CDR3 has 13 amino acids. The CDR3 region has the DNA TGCAGTGCTAGACCGACGGAAGCTACTGGCTACACCTTC. Amino acid sequence: CSARPTEATGYTF.

As regards this clonotype: Just one base apart from a much larger clone, this may be a read error. The DNA is left out, because the CDR3 cannot be placed on it with certainty; the CDR3 is given as TCRdb lists it. The chain joins TRBV5-1 to TRBJ1-2; the listed D gene, TRBD1, was not tested against the DNA. The CDR3 comprises 15 residues, both ends counted. Germline CDR1 and CDR2: SGHRS and YFSETQ. Here the CDR3 reads CASSWGQGALGGYAF.

This clonotype showed up many times. The chain uses TRBV28 and TRBJ2-7; 10 bases are shared with TRBD2. V lost 7 bases and J lost 3; bases outside the gene matches: 9. Germline lookup yields CDR1 MDHEN and CDR2 SYDVKM. The CDR3 has 15 amino acids. The CDR3 spells CASNQLAGRDYEQYF. The CDR3 DNA is TGTGCCAGCAACCAACTAGCGGGGAGGGACTACGAGCAGTACTTC.